A selection of T cell receptor beta chains follows, all from one sample in a study of T cells after posttransplantation cyclophosphamide. Clones were sequenced by immunoSEQ multiplex PCR, and TCRdb holds only the in-frame ones, with some missing. The data contain around 16,000 clones, 84% of them seen just once; the ten biggest clones take up around 5%. The source material was PBMCs, sampled roughly 350 days after allogeneic stem cell transplant with calcineurin inhibitor and methotrexate. Receptor source: a male patient in his late teens or twenties who received an allogeneic stem cell transplant from a related donor, was CMV-positive, and had no GVHD. Some T cells may arise from the graft donor. Both conserved end residues are part of each CDR3. A D gene is named only where the DNA matches it firmly. Rows give clone size only sometimes, using once, few, many, or a class for an expanded clone.

TGTGCCAGCAGCCATGGTCCCACCTACAGTGAGCAGTTCTTC	CASSHGPTYSEQFF	TRBJ2-1	-	-	TRBV14
TGTGCCAGCTCACCGCGAGGTGGTGAGCAGTACTTC	CASSPRGGEQYF	TRBJ2-5	-	-	TRBV18
TGTGCCAGCAGCTCGGGGGACAGGTTTGTCCAAGAGACCCAGTACTTC	CASSSGDRFVQETQYF	TRBJ2-5	-	TRBD1	TRBV5-8
TGTGCCAGCAGCGTAGGGACTAGCGGGGCTTACAGTGAGCAGTTCTTC	CASSVGTSGAYSEQFF	TRBJ2-1	-	TRBD2	TRBV9
TGTGCACACAGGGAATCTGGGGCCAACGTCCTGACTTTC	CAHRESGANVLTF	TRBJ2-6	-	-	TRBV28
TGTGCCAGCAGTATTATAGCGGGGGGGGTCCCAGATACGCAGTATTTT	CASSIIAGGVPDTQYF	TRBJ2-3	-	TRBD2	TRBV27
TGCGCCACCCAGGGACAGTCGAACACCGGGGAGCTGTTTTTT	CATQGQSNTGELFF	TRBJ2-2	-	TRBD1	TRBV5-1
TGCGCCAGCAGCCGAGGGCTACAGGGGATGAACACTGAAGCTTTCTTT	CASSRGLQGMNTEAFF	TRBJ1-1	few	TRBD1	TRBV5-1
TGTGCCAGATCGAAACCGGGACAGAGCGGGAACACTGAAGCTTTCTTT	CARSKPGQSGNTEAFF	TRBJ1-1	-	TRBD1	TRBV19
TGTGCCAGTAGTCGGAAGGGGAGCAATCAGCCCCAGCATTTT	CASSRKGSNQPQHF	TRBJ1-5	-	-	TRBV19
TGCGCCAGCAGTCACGGACAGGCTGGCCACACCTTC	CASSHGQAGHTF	TRBJ1-2	-	TRBD1	TRBV5-1
TGTGCCAGCAGCGGCCGGCCGGGGACAGGTGAGCAGTTCTTC	CASSGRPGTGEQFF	TRBJ2-1	few	TRBD1	TRBV11-2
TGTGCCAGCAGCCCCTCGGACAGGGGTCATGGTGAGCAGTTCTTC	CASSPSDRGHGEQFF	TRBJ2-1	-	TRBD1	TRBV7-3
TGTGCCAGCAGCCTGGATCAGGGGTGGACAGATACGCAGTATTTT	CASSLDQGWTDTQYF	TRBJ2-3	-	-	TRBV7-6
TGTGCCACCAGCAGAGCCGACAGGGCGCACGAGCAGTACTTC	CATSRADRAHEQYF	TRBJ2-7	-	TRBD1	TRBV15
TGTGCCAGCAGCTGGACAGGGCGCTATGGCTACACCTTC	CASSWTGRYGYTF	TRBJ1-2	once	TRBD1	TRBV6-5
TGTGCCAGCAAGGGAGACGAGCAGTACTTC	CASKGDEQYF	TRBJ2-7	-	-	TRBV6-5
TGTGCCACCAGCAGAGCCAGTAGGAGTGAGCAGTTCTTC	CATSRASRSEQFF	TRBJ2-1	-	-	TRBV15
TGCGCCAGCAGCCTTGACAAGTTCTCCAGCTACACCTTC	CASSLDKFSSYTF	TRBJ1-2	-	-	TRBV5-1
TGTGCCACCAGCAGGGGCGATAGCAATCAGCCCCAGCATTTT	CATSRGDSNQPQHF	TRBJ1-5	-	-	TRBV15
TGCGCCAGCAGCCAAGACTCGGACAGATACTACGAGCAGTACTTC	CASSQDSDRYYEQYF	TRBJ2-7	once	-	TRBV4-1
TGTGCCAGCAACCCGACAGGGTTCGGGGAGCTGTTTTTT	CASNPTGFGELFF	TRBJ2-2	-	TRBD1	TRBV6-1
TGCGCCAGCAGCTTTCGGGAGGGAAGCACAGATACGCAGTATTTT	CASSFREGSTDTQYF	TRBJ2-3	-	TRBD2	TRBV5-1
TGTGCCTGGAGTGTCCCCCGGGGAAATGGCTACACCTTC	CAWSVPRGNGYTF	TRBJ1-2	-	-	TRBV30
TGTGCCAGCAGCTTGACACTAGCGGGAGGGCTAGAGACCCAGTACTTC	CASSLTLAGGLETQYF	TRBJ2-5	-	TRBD2	TRBV7-2
TGCAGCGTTGAAGATCCTGCCCGACGGGAGCCCCAGTACTTC	CSVEDPARREPQYF	TRBJ2-5	-	-	TRBV29-1
TGTGCCAGCAGCTTGCAAGCTAACACCGGGGAGCTGTTTTTT	CASSLQANTGELFF	TRBJ2-2	-	-	TRBV7-9
TGTGCCTGGAGTGCCTGGGGGGGTAGCGGGAGAATATCGGGGGCCAACGTCCTGACTTTC	CAWSAWGGSGRISGANVLTF	TRBJ2-6	once	TRBD2	TRBV30
TGTGCCAGCAGTGAAGGAGCGGGAGGGGGCTACGAGCAGTACTTC	CASSEGAGGGYEQYF	TRBJ2-7	-	TRBD2	TRBV6-4
TGTGCCAGCACCACGACAGGGGGCGACTACGAGCAGTACTTC	CASTTTGGDYEQYF	TRBJ2-7	once	TRBD1	TRBV6-1
TGTGCCAGCAGCCCAACTTATAATGAGCAGTTCTTC	CASSPTYNEQFF	TRBJ2-1	-	-	TRBV11-2
TGTGCCAGTACCCTCTTTCCCGTGACAGGGTCGGGCACCGGGGAGCTGTTTTTT	CASTLFPVTGSGTGELFF	TRBJ2-2	-	TRBD1	TRBV19
TGCGCCAGCAGCTCGAGCACGGGGGGCTATGGCTACACCTTC	CASSSSTGGYGYTF	TRBJ1-2	-	-	TRBV5-1
TGTGCCAGCAGTTACTGGCTAGCGGGACAAGAGACCCAGTACTTC	CASSYWLAGQETQYF	TRBJ2-5	-	TRBD2	TRBV6-5
TGTGCCAGCAGCTTACACAGAGAAGAGACCCAGTACTTC	CASSLHREETQYF	TRBJ2-5	-	-	TRBV7-3
TGTGCCAGCTCACCACGACAGGGGAAAGCCGGGGAGCTGTTTTTT	CASSPRQGKAGELFF	TRBJ2-2	-	TRBD1	TRBV18
TGTGCCAGCAGTTTAGTGGACAGGGTCACTGAAGCTTTCTTT	CASSLVDRVTEAFF	TRBJ1-1	-	TRBD1	TRBV28
TGTGCCAGCAGCTTGGGGGACAACTCCTACAGTGAGCAGTTCTTC	CASSLGDNSYSEQFF	TRBJ2-1	-	-	TRBV11-3
TGTGCCAGCAGCCTTACCGGACAGGGCACTTCTCGGGAGCAGTACTTC	CASSLTGQGTSREQYF	TRBJ2-7	once	TRBD1	TRBV5-6
TGTGCCAGCTCACCCCAGGACAGTTTGGGCAATCAGCCCCAGCATTTT	CASSPQDSLGNQPQHF	TRBJ1-5	-	-	TRBV18
TGCGCCAGCAGCAGACAACAGGGTCCCGGGGAGCTGTTTTTT	CASSRQQGPGELFF	TRBJ2-2	-	-	TRBV5-1
TGTGCCAGCAGCTTAGAGCGGGTGAAACAGAGGAACACCTTC	CASSLERVKQRNTF	TRBJ1-2	-	-	TRBV7-9
TGTGCCAGCAGCTTACCGAGCTCCTATAATTCACCCCTCCACTTT	CASSLPSSYNSPLHF	TRBJ1-6	-	-	TRBV28
TGCGCCAGCAGCCACCGTTCGGGACTAGGTTACAGTGAGCAGTTCTTC	CASSHRSGLGYSEQFF	TRBJ2-1	-	TRBD2	TRBV4-3
TGTGCCTGGAGTGGTACGGGGGGAGGCGATCAGCCCCAGCATTTT	CAWSGTGGGDQPQHF	TRBJ1-5	-	-	TRBV30
TGCAGCTCCCGACACTTCACAGATACGCAGTATTTT	CSSRHFTDTQYF	TRBJ2-3	-	-	TRBV29-1
TGTGCCAGCAGTCAACTCTGGACTAGCGGGAGTTACGAGCAGTACTTC	CASSQLWTSGSYEQYF	TRBJ2-7	-	TRBD2	TRBV28
TGTGCCAGCAGCTTAACAGGGGCGGGAACTGAAGCTTTCTTT	CASSLTGAGTEAFF	TRBJ1-1	-	TRBD1	TRBV7-9
TGTGCCAGCAGTTCAGGCACGGATAGCAATCAGCCCCAGCATTTT	CASSSGTDSNQPQHF	TRBJ1-5	-	-	TRBV27
TGTGCCAGCAGTGTAGGACAAAAAGAGACCCAGTACTTC	CASSVGQKETQYF	TRBJ2-5	-	-	TRBV2
TGTGCCAGCAGCCAAATACAGGGGTTGGGGACGGAAGCTTTCTTT	CASSQIQGLGTEAFF	TRBJ1-1	once	TRBD1	TRBV5-4